This record looks at one T cell receptor beta chain sequence and its context. Antigen unknown. Template switching supplied a universal primer site; unique molecular identifiers were carried on the cDNA. TCRdb redid the calling of the 5' RACE reads with MiXCR, one entry per CDR3 protein. The sample carries more than 400,000 distinct CDR3 sequences, roughly 15% recorded once. This sample was taken from a study of identical twins. Study results and limitations: Twin pairs had excess sharing that was weaker in beta out-of-frame sequences. In zero-insertion analyses, partial confounding could arise from invariant MAIT and iNKT cells.

The same sample was also used in a study of yellow fever vaccine responses in identical twins. That paper states: Twins reportedly appeared to share part of their vaccine T cell response while keeping part individual.

This receptor was taken from a woman in her late teens or twenties in good health. The sample consisted of CD4+ T cells sorted from blood.

The DNA for the CDR3 is TGTGCCAGCAGCCAGACTAGCGGGAGGGCCTATGAGCAGTTCTTC. Translation gives CASSQTSGRAYEQFF. The chain links TRBV3-1 to TRBJ2-1; 14 bases are shared with TRBD2. Germline CDR1 LGHDT, CDR2 YNNKEL (reference sequence). The CDR3 runs to 15 residues. Trimming at V came to 3 bases and at J to 8 bases, leaving 3 bases not matched to a gene.